The next 16 T cell receptor beta chains were all read from a single sample in a study of blood T cell repertoires in COVID-19. Sequenced by immunoSEQ multiplex PCR; TCRdb stores in-frame clones only, minus some. Of approximately 40,000 clones listed, 87% are singletons. The sample was peripheral blood. These TCRs come from a man in his sixties with acute or convalescent COVID-19.

The chain combines TRBV28 with TRBJ1-5; 8 bases are a match to TRBD1. The CDR3 length is 15 residues. The J segment lost 4 bases and the V segment lost 4 bases, leaving 6 bases of the junction unmatched. CDR1 is MDHEN and CDR2 is SYDVKM in the germline V gene. The CDR3 here is CASSSTGGRNQPQHF. In DNA, the CDR3 is TGTGCCAGCAGTTCAACAGGGGGTAGGAATCAGCCCCAGCATTTT.

The chain is built from TRBV12-3 or TRBV12-4 and TRBJ2-1, with TRBD2 as a possible D gene (6 bases). The CDR3 has 13 amino acids. V was cut by 10 bases and J by 9 bases, with 19 bases left in between. CDR3 in DNA: TGTGCCACCACCGAGGGCCTCGGGGGTGAGCAGTTCTTC. Its protein product is CATTEGLGGEQFF.

The chain links TRBV5-1 to TRBJ2-1; 14 bases are a match to TRBD2. The V gene's germline CDR1 is SGHRS and CDR2 YFSETQ. V lost 4 bases, J lost 7 bases, and 7 bases stayed unmatched. This CDR3 is 16 amino acids long. In DNA form, the CDR3 reads TGCGCCAGCAGCCCCGGGACTAGCGGGAGTAGGAATGAGCAGTTCTTC. This gives the protein CASSPGTSGSRNEQFF.

This chain links TRBV4-2 with TRBJ1-2, with D uncertain. This CDR3 is 15 amino acids long. Germline V CDR1 and CDR2: LGHNA, YNFKEQ. Deletions cut 1 base from V and 4 bases from J, with 13 bases between. The CDR3 protein is CASSQGRTWSYGYTF. The CDR3 DNA reads TGTGCCAGCAGCCAAGGCCGAACATGGAGCTATGGCTACACCTTC.

This clone was seen a handful of times. The chain recombines TRBV7-9 with TRBJ2-2; 8 bases agree with TRBD1. The ends lost 5 bases at V and 6 bases at J; junction bases unmatched: 8. The germline V gene has CDR1 SEHNR and CDR2 FQNEAQ (reference sequence). The CDR3 totals 15 residues. In DNA form, the CDR3 reads TGTGCCAGCAGCCGATTCAGGGGGCAGGCCGGGGAGCTGTTTTTT. The encoded protein is CASSRFRGQAGELFF.

This chain links TRBV10-3 with TRBJ1-5; no clear D gene. The ends were cut back, 2 bases at V and 4 bases at J, with 9 bases in the middle. This CDR3 is built from 14 residues. CDR1 ENHRY and CDR2 SYGVKD come from the germline V gene. CDR3 nucleotides: TGTGCCATCAGTGAGAGTTCGCGGAATCAGCCCCAGCATTTT. This gives the protein CAISESSRNQPQHF.

The CDR3 reads CASSLDRGGRLNTEAFF. The CDR3 nucleotides are TGTGCCAGCAGCTTAGATAGGGGGGGTCGATTGAACACTGAAGCTTTCTTT. This chain uses TRBV11-2 with TRBJ1-1; possibly TRBD1 for D (6 bases). Germline V gene sequence: CDR1 SGHAT, CDR2 FQNNGV. CDR3 length equals 17 residues. V lost 0 bases and J lost 0, with 14 bases in between.

The chain carries TRBV5-5 and TRBJ2-2; 9 positions match TRBD2. The CDR3 sequence is 15 residues long. Germline-derived CDR1 and CDR2 are SGHKS and YYEKEE (reference sequence). V was clipped by 2 bases and J by 4 bases; unmatched bases: 3. The CDR3 DNA is TGTGCCAGCAGCTTTAGCGGGAGTGGCACCGGGGAGCTGTTTTTT. It is translated as CASSFSGSGTGELFF.

This clone showed up just a few times. The rearrangement links TRBV27 to TRBJ1-2, with D hard to call. The CDR3 contains 15 residues. Trimming removed 3 bases at V and 0 bases at J, with 11 bases between. Looked up from germline, CDR1 is MNHEY and CDR2 is SMNVEV (reference sequence). The CDR3 DNA is TGTGCCAGCAGTTTGAGGGCTGAGGCTAACTATGGCTACACCTTC. It translates to CASSLRAEANYGYTF.

V usage is TRBV19 and J usage is TRBJ1-1, with 11 bases matching TRBD1. The V and J ends lost 6 bases and 5 bases, in that order; junction bases with no gene match: 14. This CDR3 has 17 residues. Germline assignment: CDR1 LNHDA and CDR2 SQIVND (reference sequence). Written as DNA, the CDR3 is TGTGCCAGTAGCCGGACAGGGGGCTTTGGGGGGTCTACTGAAGCTTTCTTT. This translates into CASSRTGGFGGSTEAFF.

The genes are TRBV28 and TRBJ2-2, with 9 nucleotides matching TRBD1. Trimming cost V 5 bases and J 7 bases; bases outside gene matches: 11. Germline V gene lookup returns CDR1 MDHEN and CDR2 SYDVKM. This CDR3 comprises 16 residues. The CDR3 nucleotides are TGTGCCAGCAGTCTACAGGGGGCGCGCAGTCACGGGGAGCTGTTTTTT. This sequence encodes CASSLQGARSHGELFF. The full variable domain, with the rest looked up from reference TRBV28 and TRBJ2-2, is DVKVTQSSRYLVKRTGEKVFLECVQDMDHENMFWYRQDPGLGLRLIYFSYDVKMKEKGDIPEGYSVSREKKERFSLILESASTNQTSMYLCASSLQGARSHGELFFGEGSRLTVL.

V gene TRBV9 combines with J gene TRBJ1-6, with 7 nucleotides matching TRBD1. The CDR3 consists of 14 residues. V was clipped by 4 bases and J by 7 bases; unmatched bases: 5. Germline values: CDR1 SGDLS, CDR2 YYNGEE. The CDR3 region is CASSMGQLNSPLHF. The DNA for the CDR3 is TGTGCCAGCAGCATGGGACAGCTCAATTCACCCCTCCACTTT. Complete variable domain (other parts from reference TRBV9 and TRBJ1-6): DSGVTQTPKHLITATGQRVTLRCSPRSGDLSVYWYQQSLDQGLQFLIQYYNGEERAKGNILERFSAQQFPDLHSELNLSSLELGDSALYFCASSMGQLNSPLHFGNGTRLTVT.

The chain has TRBV28 and TRBJ2-2; unclear D gene. CDR1 is MDHEN, CDR2 SYDVKM, per germline. Trimming stripped 1 base from V and 7 bases from J, with 4 bases between. This CDR3 has 12 residues. CDR3 DNA: TGTGCCAGCAGTTTATTAAACGGGGAGCTGTTTTTT. The encoded protein is CASSLLNGELFF.

This clone was seen only once. This chain links TRBV27 with TRBJ1-2; 7 positions agree with TRBD1. Germline V gives CDR1 MNHEY, CDR2 SMNVEV (reference sequence). The CDR3 is made up of 13 amino acids. J gave up 8 bases and V 9 bases, and 12 bases lay outside the gene matches. CDR3 sequence (DNA): TGTGCCAGTACAACAGGGGATCGTGGAGGCTACACCTTC. Amino acids: CASTTGDRGGYTF.

This clone was found once. This sequence joins TRBV28 and TRBJ1-1, with 7 bases fitting TRBD1. The CDR3 is 14 amino acids. The germline gives CDR1 MDHEN, CDR2 SYDVKM. The J segment lost 8 bases and the V segment lost 3 bases, leaving 9 bases of the junction unmatched. CDR3 loop: CASSFLGQRMEAFF. CDR3 bases: TGTGCCAGCAGTTTCCTGGGACAGAGGATGGAAGCTTTCTTT.

The chain carries TRBV11-3 and TRBJ2-1, with unresolved D. The germline V gene encodes CDR1 SGHNT and CDR2 YENEEA. The ends were cut back, 1 base at V and 0 bases at J, with 13 bases in the middle. The CDR3 sequence is 17 residues long. CDR3: CASSLVASLSSYNEQFF. The CDR3 DNA is TGTGCCAGCAGCTTAGTTGCTAGTCTGAGCTCCTACAATGAGCAGTTCTTC. The full variable domain, rest sourced from reference TRBV11-3 and TRBJ2-1, is EAGVVQSPRYKIIEKKQPVAFWCNPISGHNTLYWYLQNLGQGPELLIRYENEEAVDDSQLPKDRFSAERLKGVDSTLKIQPAELGDSAVYLCASSLVASLSSYNEQFFGPGTRLTVL.